These T cell receptor beta chains were read from a single sample in a study of shared clonotypes between healthy human individuals. This table comes from immunoSEQ multiplex PCR, and its TCRdb copy is limited to in-frame clones, with some not included. This table holds under 1,100,000 clones, about three quarters found once. The sample consisted of memory CD4+ T cells sorted from blood. All receptors derive from a man aged 18 to 29 in good health. Both conserved end residues are part of each CDR3. Each record gives: J gene, D gene, clone size, V gene, CDR3 DNA, CDR3 protein. A D gene is named only where the DNA matches it firmly. A row's size may be missing; if present it is once, few, many or a size class.

TRBJ1-3 | NA | once | TRBV5-6 | TGTGCCAGCACCCCTGGGACGGATCCTGGAAACACCATATATTTT | CASTPGTDPGNTIYF
TRBJ1-3 | NA | NA | TRBV18 | TGTGCCAGCTCACCTTTAGGGGCAGAGCGAAACACCATATATTTT | CASSPLGAERNTIYF
TRBJ1-1 | NA | NA | TRBV18 | TGTGCCAGCCGAATGGACCTAAATCCCTTCTTT | CASRMDLNPFF
TRBJ2-1 | TRBD2 | NA | TRBV6-4 | TGTGCCAGCAGTGACTCGATGGGACTAGCGGTTGATGAGCAGTTCTTC | CASSDSMGLAVDEQFF
TRBJ2-1 | TRBD2 | NA | TRBV2 | TGTGCCAGCACCCGACTAGCGGGAGGGGACAATGAGCAGTTCTTC | CASTRLAGGDNEQFF
TRBJ2-5 | NA | NA | TRBV10-3 | TGTGCCATCAGTGAGACGACGGGGGCCGGGGAGACCCAGTACTTC | CAISETTGAGETQYF
TRBJ1-3 | NA | NA | TRBV5-1 | TGCGCCAGCAGCTTGGACGGCCTGGGTCACTCTGGAAACACCATATATTTT | CASSLDGLGHSGNTIYF
TRBJ2-3 | TRBD1 | NA | TRBV7-9 | TGTGCCAGCAGCCAACAAGGGGGCGCTTGGGATACGCAGTATTTT | CASSQQGGAWDTQYF
TRBJ1-1 | NA | NA | TRBV5-1 | TGCGCCAGCAGAATCGCTCCAGGGGAGGCTGAAGCTTTCTTT | CASRIAPGEAEAFF
TRBJ1-1 | NA | few | TRBV30 | TGTGCCTGGAGTGTAACCCGGGCTGAAGCTTTCTTT | CAWSVTRAEAFF
TRBJ1-2 | NA | NA | TRBV6-1 | TGTGCCAGCAGCCCTGGGACGAACTATGGCTACACCTTC | CASSPGTNYGYTF
TRBJ1-1 | NA | NA | TRBV9 | TGTGCCAGCAGCGTAGATGAGGGGGGGCCTGAAGCTTTCTTT | CASSVDEGGPEAFF
TRBJ1-5 | NA | NA | TRBV19 | TGTGCCAGTAGTGATCTACGGGGCAGGAGCAATCAGCCCCAGCATTTT | CASSDLRGRSNQPQHF
TRBJ1-3 | TRBD1 | NA | TRBV11-2 | TGTGCCAGCAGCTACGGACAGGGGGGAGTAAACACCATATATTTT | CASSYGQGGVNTIYF
TRBJ2-2 | NA | NA | TRBV5-6 | TGTGCCAGCAGCTTACGGGCCGGACACAACACCGGGGAGCTGTTTTTT | CASSLRAGHNTGELFF
TRBJ1-1 | NA | NA | TRBV5-6 | TGTGCCAGCAGCCACCAACCGGGCCTACTTGCTTTCTTT | CASSHQPGLLAFF
TRBJ2-5 | NA | NA | TRBV13 | TGTGCCAGCAGCTCAGACGACCGAAAGGAGCAGTACTTC | CASSSDDRKEQYF
TRBJ1-1 | NA | NA | TRBV6-5 | TGTGCCAGCAGGGCGGGGAACACTGAAGCTTTCTTT | CASRAGNTEAFF
TRBJ2-5 | NA | NA | TRBV30 | TGTGCCTGGAGTGAGCGGCGGTGGGAGACCCAGTACTTC | CAWSERRWETQYF
TRBJ2-7 | NA | NA | TRBV7-2 | TGTGCCAGCAGCCCCTTTACAACCGCTTCCTACGAGCAGTACTTC | CASSPFTTASYEQYF
TRBJ2-5 | NA | NA | TRBV5-4 | TGTGCCAGCAGCTTACAGGATCCCTTGTACCAAGAGACCCAGTACTTC | CASSLQDPLYQETQYF
TRBJ1-6 | NA | NA | TRBV2 | TGTGCCAGCAGTTTTGAGGGTAGTAATTCACCCCTCCACTTT | CASSFEGSNSPLHF
TRBJ2-1 | TRBD2 | few | TRBV4-3 | TGCGCCAGCAGCCAAGAAGTAGCTAGCGGGAGGGGCAATGAGCAGTTCTTC | CASSQEVASGRGNEQFF
TRBJ2-7 | TRBD1 | NA | TRBV19 | TGTGCCAGTAGTGACAGGGGCTTCTACGAGCAGTACTTC | CASSDRGFYEQYF
TRBJ1-3 | TRBD1 | NA | TRBV28 | TGTGCCAGCAGTTTAGCGGGGACAGGGGAGATATATTTT | CASSLAGTGEIYF
TRBJ1-4 | TRBD1 | NA | TRBV27 | TGTGCCAGCAGTCGGGACAGTCGTGAAAAACTGTTTTTT | CASSRDSREKLFF
TRBJ2-3 | NA | NA | TRBV5-1 | TGCGCCAGCAACCCGGGCAGGGCAGATACGCAGTATTTT | CASNPGRADTQYF
TRBJ2-7 | TRBD1 | NA | TRBV7-2 | TGTGCCAGCAGGGCAGGGGGCAGCACCTACGAGCAGTACTTC | CASRAGGSTYEQYF
TRBJ2-3 | NA | NA | TRBV9 | TGTGCCAGCAGCGTTAGGGTGACAGATACGCAGTATTTT | CASSVRVTDTQYF
TRBJ1-1 | NA | NA | TRBV14 | TGTGCCAGCAGCCAAAGTGGAGGAAGGGGATTAACTGAAGCTTTCTTT | CASSQSGGRGLTEAFF
TRBJ2-6 | TRBD1 | NA | TRBV4-1 | TGCGCCAGCAGCCAAGAGAGGACAGGGTCGGCTGGGGCCAACGTCCTGACTTTC | CASSQERTGSAGANVLTF
TRBJ1-2 | NA | few | TRBV6-5 | TGTGCCAGCAGTCCCACAGGGAGCTATGGCTACACCTTC | CASSPTGSYGYTF
TRBJ1-2 | NA | once | TRBV27 | TGTGCCAGCAGTTCAAGAGGGGCCGCGGGTAGCGGCTACACCTTC | CASSSRGAAGSGYTF
TRBJ2-5 | TRBD2 | NA | TRBV4-1 | TGCGCCAGCAGCCAAGCCCCCACTAGCGCCCAAGAGACCCAGTACTTC | CASSQAPTSAQETQYF
TRBJ2-2 | NA | NA | TRBV7-2 | TGTGCCAGCAGCTTAGATTACGGGGAGCTGTTTTTT | CASSLDYGELFF
TRBJ1-1 | NA | NA | TRBV18 | TGTGCCAGCTCACCCCAGAGCGGGGGGAACACTGAAGCTTTCTTT | CASSPQSGGNTEAFF
TRBJ2-4 | NA | NA | TRBV7-9 | TGTGCCAGCCCTCCGGCAGAACTAGCCAAAAACATTCAGTACTTC | CASPPAELAKNIQYF
TRBJ2-7 | TRBD2 | once | TRBV30 | TGTGCCTGGAGCGCAGCGGGACTTTCACTCCGCGAGCAGTACTTC | CAWSAAGLSLREQYF
TRBJ1-3 | NA | NA | TRBV5-1 | TGCGCCAGCAGCATGGACGCTTCTGGAAACACCATATATTTT | CASSMDASGNTIYF
TRBJ2-3 | NA | NA | TRBV14 | TGTGCCAGGACTCCTGACAGATGCACAGATACGCAGTATTTT | CARTPDRCTDTQYF
TRBJ2-3 | NA | few | TRBV6-1 | TGTGCCAGCAGTGAATATGAGGTCGGTACGCAGTATTTT | CASSEYEVGTQYF
TRBJ1-2 | TRBD1 | NA | TRBV29-1 | TGCAGCGTTGACCGGTCGGGACAGGGGAATGATGGCTACACCTTC | CSVDRSGQGNDGYTF
TRBJ1-2 | NA | NA | TRBV27 | TGTGCCAGCAGTGGAAACCCCCTCATTGGGACCAGCTACACCTTC | CASSGNPLIGTSYTF
TRBJ2-3 | NA | NA | TRBV7-9 | TGTGCCAGCAGCTGGGCGGATGGGGCCTCAGATACGCAGTATTTT | CASSWADGASDTQYF
TRBJ1-6 | NA | NA | TRBV5-8 | TGTGCCAGCAGCTTTAGCGTTAATTCACCCCTCCACTTT | CASSFSVNSPLHF
TRBJ2-4 | NA | NA | TRBV11-2 | TGTGCCAGCAGCCGAGACAGCAAAAACATTCAGTACTTC | CASSRDSKNIQYF
TRBJ1-2 | NA | once | TRBV7-2 | TGTGCCAGCAGCTTAGCCCGGGCGAGCTATGGCTACACCTTC | CASSLARASYGYTF